These T cell receptor beta chains were read from a single sample in a study of control samples from healthy donors and cancer patients. Assay used: immunoSEQ multiplex PCR; TCRdb lists only in-frame clones, some missing. The data hold approximately 150,000 clones, with 75% to 95% observed a single time. Sequencing used blood. The receptors derive from a man aged 18 to 29 in good health. Each CDR3 is given with its conserved first and last residue. A D gene is named only where the DNA matches it firmly. A row's size may be missing; if present it is once, few, many or a size class.

CDR3 protein	CDR3 DNA	V gene	D gene	clone size	J gene
CASSPLGGGFGLDTQYF	TGTGCCAGCAGCCCCTTAGGAGGAGGGTTCGGTCTAGATACGCAGTATTTT	TRBV7-2	-	-	TRBJ2-3
CASSLIGTRNEQFF	TGTGCCAGCAGCTTAATAGGGACTAGGAATGAGCAGTTCTTC	TRBV11-2	TRBD2	once	TRBJ2-1
CASSLRPRGASTDTQYF	TGTGCCAGCAGTTTAAGACCCCGGGGGGCTAGCACAGATACGCAGTATTTT	TRBV27	-	once	TRBJ2-3
CASSVNLAGELFF	TGTGCCAGCAGCGTCAATTTGGCCGGGGAGCTGTTTTTT	TRBV9	-	-	TRBJ2-2
CASSQARLNSPLHF	TGTGCCAGCAGCCAAGCGAGGTTGAATTCACCCCTCCACTTT	TRBV3-1/TRBV3-2	-	-	TRBJ1-6
CSVDFTGPGGELFF	TGCAGCGTTGACTTCACAGGGCCGGGCGGGGAGCTGTTTTTT	TRBV29-1	-	-	TRBJ2-2
CARSWGPTAVGELFF	TGTGCCAGAAGCTGGGGCCCCACAGCCGTCGGGGAGCTGTTTTTT	TRBV5-3	-	-	TRBJ2-2
CASSYSLWGVNTQYF	TGTGCCAGCAGTTACTCGTTGTGGGGGGTAAATACGCAGTATTTT	TRBV6-5	-	-	TRBJ2-3
CASSKYLAVSYEQYF	TGTGCCAGCAGCAAATACCTAGCGGTCTCCTACGAGCAGTACTTC	TRBV5-6	TRBD2	-	TRBJ2-7
CASSLENGVNQPQHF	TGTGCCAGCAGCTTAGAGAACGGGGTCAATCAGCCCCAGCATTTT	TRBV7-2	-	-	TRBJ1-5
CASSTRHRVEGYTF	TGTGCCAGCAGCACCCGTCACAGGGTAGAAGGCTACACCTTC	TRBV7-2	-	-	TRBJ1-2
CASSRDRLSGYEQYF	TGTGCCAGTAGTAGGGACAGGTTATCAGGCTACGAGCAGTACTTC	TRBV19	TRBD1	-	TRBJ2-7
CASSGDAYGYTF	TGTGCCAGCAGTGGCGACGCCTATGGCTACACCTTC	TRBV25-1	-	-	TRBJ1-2
CASSLQTGSAGYTF	TGTGCCAGCAGCCTTCAAACAGGCTCTGCTGGCTACACCTTC	TRBV7-2	-	many	TRBJ1-2
CASGGADREETQYF	TGTGCCAGCGGGGGCGCGGACAGGGAAGAGACCCAGTACTTC	TRBV7-9	TRBD1	-	TRBJ2-5
CARPPPRPVAPETQYF	TGTGCCAGACCACCCCCTAGACCCGTGGCCCCAGAGACCCAGTACTTC	TRBV2	-	-	TRBJ2-5
CASSLVQGAGSPLHF	TGCGCCAGCAGCTTGGTTCAGGGGGCAGGATCACCCCTCCACTTT	TRBV5-1	TRBD1	-	TRBJ1-6
CASSFSENTEAFF	TGTGCCAGCAGCTTTTCAGAAAACACTGAAGCTTTCTTT	TRBV5-6	-	-	TRBJ1-1
CASSLPTRGIGNTIYF	TGTGCCAGCAGCCTACCGACGCGGGGCATAGGAAACACCATATATTTT	TRBV5-6	-	-	TRBJ1-3
CASSLGTSGTDTQYF	TGCGCCAGCAGCTTGGGGACTAGTGGCACAGATACGCAGTATTTT	TRBV5-1	TRBD2	-	TRBJ2-3
CASSLSAASYEQYF	TGTGCCAGCAGCTTATCAGCGGCTAGCTACGAGCAGTACTTC	TRBV11-3	-	once	TRBJ2-7
CASSYSTAGGAEAFF	TGTGCCAGCAGTTACTCCACCGCGGGGGGGGCTGAAGCTTTCTTT	TRBV6-6	-	-	TRBJ1-1
CASSYIAGANYNEQFF	TGTGCCAGCAGTTACATAGCGGGGGCCAACTACAATGAGCAGTTCTTC	TRBV11-1	TRBD2	-	TRBJ2-1
CASSSWGRGPYEQYF	TGTGCCAGCAGCTCCTGGGGTAGGGGACCCTACGAGCAGTACTTC	TRBV5-6	-	-	TRBJ2-7
CVRRRGRTGEAFF	TGTGTCAGAAGGCGGGGCAGAACTGGTGAAGCTTTCTTT	TRBV7-5	-	-	TRBJ1-1
CATAPGFHNSPLHF	TGTGCCACTGCCCCGGGTTTCCATAATTCACCCCTCCACTTT	TRBV11-2	-	-	TRBJ1-6
CASRSDANEKLFF	TGTGCCAGCAGATCGGACGCTAATGAAAAACTGTTTTTT	TRBV28	-	-	TRBJ1-4
CAISESGGLNQPQHF	TGTGCCATCAGTGAGTCGGGGGGGCTCAATCAGCCCCAGCATTTT	TRBV10-3	-	-	TRBJ1-5
CASSVLGTRGGEKLFF	TGTGCCAGCAGTGTACTTGGGACACGGGGAGGAGAAAAACTGTTTTTT	TRBV6-1	-	once	TRBJ1-4
CASSPRDRVNEKLFF	TGTGCCAGCAGTCCACGGGACAGGGTTAATGAAAAACTGTTTTTT	TRBV6-5	TRBD1	-	TRBJ1-4
CASSTSGAYNEQFF	TGTGCCAGCAGCACTAGCGGGGCCTACAATGAGCAGTTCTTC	TRBV25-1	TRBD2	-	TRBJ2-1
CASSLAFEQYF	TGTGCCAGCAGCTTAGCATTCGAGCAGTACTTC	TRBV7-8	-	few	TRBJ2-7
CASSLRTAGSNEKLFF	TGTGCCAGCAGCCTGCGTACAGCGGGTTCTAATGAAAAACTGTTTTTT	TRBV7-9	-	-	TRBJ1-4
CASSQTSFGETQYF	TGTGCCAGCAGTCAGACTTCTTTTGGAGAGACCCAGTACTTC	TRBV9	-	few	TRBJ2-5
CSVLHTATAAYEQYF	TGCAGCGTTCTACACACTGCGACAGCCGCTTACGAGCAGTACTTC	TRBV29-1	-	-	TRBJ2-7
CASIGALGPVRQPQHF	TGTGCCAGTATTGGGGCCCTTGGACCGGTCCGACAGCCCCAGCATTTT	TRBV19	-	once	TRBJ1-5
CASSSGSGSEQYF	TGCGCCAGCAGTAGCGGCTCAGGATCCGAGCAGTACTTC	TRBV10-1	-	-	TRBJ2-7
CASNPGDTYEQYF	TGCGCCAGCAACCCAGGGGACACCTACGAGCAGTACTTC	TRBV5-1	-	-	TRBJ2-7
CAIEGEGGYSGANVLTF	TGTGCCATCGAGGGTGAAGGGGGCTACTCTGGGGCCAACGTCCTGACTTTC	TRBV7-9	TRBD1	-	TRBJ2-6
CASILPGTNYGYTF	TGTGCCAGCATTCTACCGGGGACCAACTATGGCTACACCTTC	TRBV28	-	-	TRBJ1-2
CASSPLKVENTGELFF	TGTGCCAGCTCACCACTCAAAGTTGAGAACACCGGGGAGCTGTTTTTT	TRBV18	-	-	TRBJ2-2
CASSEPRQGGTGELFF	TGTGCCAGCAGTGAACCCCGGCAGGGAGGCACCGGGGAGCTGTTTTTT	TRBV6-1	-	-	TRBJ2-2